Listed here are 26 T cell receptor beta chains from one sample, sequenced in a study of shared clonotypes between healthy human individuals. Some clones are missing from TCRdb's copy, which holds only in-frame ones; the method was immunoSEQ multiplex PCR. The table shows approximately 740,000 clones, with approximately 74% occurring only once. The sequenced sample consisted of memory CD4+ T cells sorted from blood. Stated subset: CD45RA-negative fraction. These receptors were obtained from a woman in her twenties or thirties in good health.

This chain connects TRBV5-8 to TRBJ2-7, with D perhaps matching TRBD2 (5 bases). Germline V gene lookup returns CDR1 SGHTS and CDR2 YDEGEE. This CDR3 spans 13 amino acids. Trimming cost V 6 bases and J 2 bases, with 12 bases left between them. CDR3 residues: CASNTGLAYEQYF. CDR3 DNA sequence: TGTGCCAGCAATACTGGACTGGCCTACGAGCAGTACTTC.

The rearrangement links TRBV27 to TRBJ2-7; 9 positions match TRBD1. After removal of 2 bases from V and 6 bases from J, the junction contained 5 bases not matched to a gene. Germline CDR1 MNHEY, CDR2 SMNVEV (reference sequence). This CDR3 is 14 amino acids long. The CDR3 region is CASSLMDRGAEQYF. CDR3 nucleotide sequence: TGTGCCAGCAGTTTAATGGACAGGGGTGCCGAGCAGTACTTC.

This clone occurred once. This chain joins TRBV6-6 and TRBJ2-2, with D tentatively TRBD2 (7 bases). This CDR3 is 14 amino acids long. The V end lost 8 bases, the J end lost 8 bases, and 18 bases lay between the germline ends. Per germline, CDR1 MNHNY and CDR2 SVGAGI (reference sequence). The CDR3 reads CASWSRRGGGELFF. CDR3 DNA: TGTGCCAGCTGGAGTCGCAGGGGAGGGGGGGAGCTGTTTTTT.

V gene TRBV27 combines with J gene TRBJ1-6; no clear D. The V end lost 3 bases, the J end lost 7 bases, and 13 bases lay between the germline ends. CDR3 length equals 15 residues. Germline V lookup: CDR1 MNHEY, CDR2 SMNVEV (reference sequence). The CDR3 is CASSLWTVYNSPLHF. The DNA for the CDR3 is TGTGCCAGCAGTTTGTGGACGGTCTACAATTCACCCCTCCACTTT.

This chain connects TRBV13 to TRBJ1-1, with D perhaps TRBD1 (5 bases). The CDR3 runs 15 residues. Germline V gene sequence: CDR1 PRHDT, CDR2 FYEKMQ (reference sequence). Trimming cost V 5 bases and J 6 bases, with 19 bases left between them. The CDR3 loop reads CASSPVSGGFAEAFF. CDR3 sequence (DNA): TGTGCCAGCAGCCCCGTCAGCGGGGGATTCGCTGAAGCTTTCTTT.

CDR3 nucleotide sequence: TGTGCCAGCAGTGAAGCAGTGACAGCCGGGGAGCTGTTTTTT. This codes for CASSEAVTAGELFF. The J gene is TRBJ2-2, the V gene TRBV2, with D possibly matching TRBD1 (5 bases). V lost 0 bases and J 6 bases, leaving 8 bases between the germline ends. CDR1 is SNHLY and CDR2 is FYNNEI in the germline V gene. The CDR3 spans 14 residues.

The chain couples TRBV7-9 to TRBJ2-1, with a possible D match to TRBD2 (5 bases). The germline V gene has CDR1 SEHNR and CDR2 FQNEAQ (reference sequence). The CDR3 loop spans 15 amino acids. V was trimmed by 5 bases and J by 4 bases, leaving 15 bases between them. The CDR3 here is CASSLRTGSYNEQFF. The CDR3 DNA reads TGTGCCAGCAGCCTACGTACGGGGTCGTACAATGAGCAGTTCTTC.

The chain combines TRBV19 with TRBJ1-1; no firm D call. The CDR3 has 14 amino acids. V gave up 9 bases and J gave up 2 bases, with 16 bases separating them. Germline loops: CDR1 LNHDA, CDR2 SQIVND (reference sequence). CDR3: CASSRPVVNTEAFF. CDR3 in DNA: TGTGCCAGCTCCAGGCCGGTGGTCAACACTGAAGCTTTCTTT. The full variable domain, completed using reference TRBV19 and TRBJ1-1, is DGGITQSPKYLFRKEGQNVTLSCEQNLNHDAMYWYRQDPGQGLRLIYYSQIVNDFQKGDIAEGYSVSREKKESFPLTVTSAQKNPTAFYLCASSRPVVNTEAFFGQGTRLTVV.

This chain connects TRBV10-3 to TRBJ1-2; possible D gene TRBD1, 5 bases. Germline V gene sequence: CDR1 ENHRY, CDR2 SYGVKD. The CDR3 is made up of 13 amino acids. Trimming stripped 4 bases from V and 2 bases from J, with 8 bases between. This CDR3 reads CAISAEGNYGYTF. CDR3 nucleotide sequence: TGTGCCATCAGTGCTGAGGGGAACTATGGCTACACCTTC.

There are a few counts of this clone. The chain has TRBV7-2 and TRBJ2-1; D is unclear. Between the trimmed V and J ends, which lost 6 bases and 6 bases, there was a span of 9 bases. The CDR3 covers 12 residues. CDR1 is SGHTA and CDR2 is FQGNSA in the germline V gene. The CDR3 is CASRYVINEQFF. The CDR3 DNA follows: TGTGCCAGCAGGTACGTTATCAATGAGCAGTTCTTC.

This chain's CDR3 is CASSESADSSYEQYF. The DNA of the CDR3 is TGTGCCAGCTCAGAGTCGGCAGACAGCTCCTACGAGCAGTACTTC. V and J are TRBV18 and TRBJ2-7; D is possibly TRBD1 (5 bases). The CDR3 runs 15 residues. Germline loops: CDR1 KGHSH, CDR2 LQKENI. The V end was cut by 5 bases, the J end by 0 bases, with 14 bases between.

The genes are TRBV30 and TRBJ2-3; D unresolved. The CDR3 totals 13 residues. Germline lookup yields CDR1 GTSNPN and CDR2 SVGIG (reference sequence). Trimming removed 3 bases from V and 0 bases from J, with 7 bases in between. Written as DNA, the CDR3 is TGTGCCTGGAGGACCCAGAGCACAGATACGCAGTATTTT. Translating it yields CAWRTQSTDTQYF.

This clone was found once. The genes are TRBV4-2 and TRBJ1-4; possible D gene TRBD1, 6 bases. Germline assignment: CDR1 LGHNA and CDR2 YNFKEQ. Trimming removed 2 bases at V and 5 bases at J, with 27 bases between. The CDR3 totals 20 residues. CDR3 in DNA: TGTGCCAGCAGCCAACTCTTCCCCGGGACACCGATGAGAATCAATGAAAAACTGTTTTTT. Protein: CASSQLFPGTPMRINEKLFF.

The chain links TRBV10-2 to TRBJ2-7; D is tentatively TRBD1 or TRBD2 (5 bases each). Germline lookup yields CDR1 WSHSY and CDR2 SAAADI. Trimming removed 8 bases at V and 2 bases at J, with 19 bases between. This CDR3 has 15 residues. The CDR3 DNA sequence: TGCGCCAGCGGCACCTCGGGACGGAACACCTACGAGCAGTACTTC. It codes for CASGTSGRNTYEQYF.

Worth noting for this clone: Distinct nucleotide sequences in the sample also encode this CDR3. This chain connects TRBV18 to TRBJ1-1, with a possible D match to TRBD1 (5 bases). This CDR3 has 14 amino acids. Looked up from germline, CDR1 is KGHSH and CDR2 is LQKENI. The V end was cut by 6 bases, the J end by 0 bases, with 11 bases between. The CDR3 loop is CASSQQGVNTEAFF. DNA for the CDR3: TGTGCCAGCTCCCAACAAGGGGTGAACACTGAAGCTTTCTTT.

The chain combines TRBV11-2 with TRBJ2-1, with 7 positions matching TRBD2. V trimming: 5 bases; J trimming: 4 bases; junction bases outside the gene matches: 8. This CDR3 region has 15 residues. Germline CDR1 SGHAT, CDR2 FQNNGV. The CDR3 DNA reads TGTGCCAGCAGCCCTTCTAGCGGTACTTACAATGAGCAGTTCTTC. Translating it yields CASSPSSGTYNEQFF. Using reference TRBV11-2 and TRBJ2-1 for the parts outside the CDR3, the full variable domain is EAGVAQSPRYKIIEKRQSVAFWCNPISGHATLYWYQQILGQGPKLLIQFQNNGVVDDSQLPKDRFSAERLKGVDSTLKIQPAKLEDSAVYLCASSPSSGTYNEQFFGPGTRLTVL.

J is TRBJ2-1 and V is TRBV19, with 10 bases aligning to TRBD1. Trimming removed 6 bases from V and 10 bases from J; junction bases left unmatched: 12. This CDR3 region has 15 residues. Germline CDR1 reads LNHDA; CDR2 reads SQIVND (reference sequence). The CDR3 DNA sequence: TGTGCCAGTAGGCCCCCCGGGACAGGGGTTCAGGAGCAGTTCTTC. Amino acid sequence: CASRPPGTGVQEQFF.

The chain employs TRBV19 and TRBJ2-7; no clear D. Trimming shortened V by 3 bases and J by 3 bases, and 12 bases separated the two germline ends. The V gene's germline CDR1 is LNHDA and CDR2 SQIVND (reference sequence). This CDR3 has 14 residues. The CDR3 coding sequence is TGTGCCAGTAGTATTGAAGGGAACCTCTACGAGCAGTACTTC. Translating gives CASSIEGNLYEQYF.

The chain employs TRBV25-1 and TRBJ2-3; D remains unclear. The CDR3 has 14 residues. Germline V gene data show CDR1 as MGHDK and CDR2 as SYGVNS. V was shortened by 4 bases and J by 0 bases, with 8 bases between the two germline ends. The chain's CDR3 is CASSVGRSTDTQYF. The CDR3 region has the DNA TGTGCCAGCAGTGTCGGCAGAAGCACAGATACGCAGTATTTT. Combining the CDR3 with reference TRBV25-1 and TRBJ2-3 gives the whole variable domain EADIYQTPRYLVIGTGKKITLECSQTMGHDKMYWYQQDPGMELHLIHYSYGVNSTEKGDLSSESTVSRIRTEHFPLTLESARPSHTSQYLCASSVGRSTDTQYFGPGTRLTVL.

This clone was recorded a few times. This chain connects TRBV7-9 to TRBJ1-2, with D maybe TRBD1 (5 bases). Looked up from germline, CDR1 is SEHNR and CDR2 is FQNEAQ (reference sequence). This CDR3 spans 12 amino acids. V was pared by 3 bases and J by 4 bases, with 6 bases between. DNA for the CDR3: TGTGCCAGCAGCTTCGGGGGCTATGGCTACACCTTC. Translation gives CASSFGGYGYTF.

The CDR3 region has the DNA TGTGCCTGGGGGAGGTCGCCCGGGGAGCTGTTTTTT. Encoded protein: CAWGRSPGELFF. The chain recombines TRBV30 with TRBJ2-2; TRBD2 is a possible D gene (6 bases). This CDR3 region has 12 residues. The V gene lost 5 bases and the J gene lost 6 bases, with 10 bases spanning the gap. Germline assignment: CDR1 GTSNPN and CDR2 SVGIG (reference sequence).

The chain links TRBV18 to TRBJ1-1, with D maybe TRBD1 (5 bases). Germline CDR1 KGHSH, CDR2 LQKENI. V gave up 3 bases and J gave up 5 bases, with 16 bases separating them. The CDR3 sequence is 15 residues long. The CDR3, as DNA: TGTGCCAGCTCACCGTCTTCGGGGGGGAGGACTGAAGCTTTCTTT. As protein: CASSPSSGGRTEAFF. Full variable domain (outside the CDR3, taken from reference TRBV18 and TRBJ1-1): NAGVMQNPRHLVRRRGQEARLRCSPMKGHSHVYWYRQLPEEGLKFMVYLQKENIIDESGMPKERFSAEFPKEGPSILRIQQVVRGDSAAYFCASSPSSGGRTEAFFGQGTRLTVV.

The chain is built from TRBV19 and TRBJ1-1; TRBD1 agrees at 8 bases. This CDR3 comprises 14 residues. Unmatched junction bases numbered 5, after V lost 6 bases and J lost 2 bases. Germline CDR1 and CDR2: LNHDA and SQIVND (reference sequence). In DNA form, the CDR3 reads TGTGCCAGTAGGTTCGGACAGGGAAACACTGAAGCTTTCTTT. It encodes CASRFGQGNTEAFF.

V and J are TRBV19 and TRBJ2-2, with D tentatively TRBD2 (6 bases). CDR3 length equals 14 residues. Germline CDR1 LNHDA, CDR2 SQIVND (reference sequence). The ends were cut back, 1 base at V and 3 bases at J, with 6 bases in the middle. The CDR3 region is CASSIGDYTGELFF. In DNA form, the CDR3 reads TGTGCCAGTAGTATAGGGGACTACACCGGGGAGCTGTTTTTT.

J is TRBJ2-5 and V is TRBV28; 9 nucleotides line up with TRBD1. Trimming cost V 3 bases and J 6 bases; bases outside gene matches: 8. This CDR3 spans 15 amino acids. CDR1 MDHEN and CDR2 SYDVKM come from the germline V gene. The CDR3, as DNA: TGTGCCAGCAGTTTTTTTGGACAGGGGAGCAAGACCCAGTACTTC. It encodes CASSFFGQGSKTQYF.

The chain is built from TRBV2 and TRBJ2-3; tentative D call: TRBD1 (5 bases). This CDR3 is built from 15 residues. Trimming shortened V by 5 bases and J by 2 bases, and 14 bases separated the two germline ends. Germline CDR1 is SNHLY and CDR2 is FYNNEI. CDR3: CASSTRQSSTDTQYF. The CDR3 DNA reads TGTGCCAGCAGTACGCGACAGAGCTCCACAGATACGCAGTATTTT.